This T cell receptor beta chain is drawn from a study of somatic mutations in cytotoxic T cells in rheumatoid arthritis. General study results and limits: CD8+ T cells showed clonality that did not differ significantly between patients with rheumatoid arthritis and age-matched healthy controls.

Data came from immunoSEQ multiplex PCR; TCRdb stores just in-frame clones and leaves some out. The repertoire includes 8,500 to 13,000 clones, over 55% of them detected once, and about 35% sits in the top ten. The ends lost 5 bases at V and 4 bases at J; junction bases unmatched: 3. Germline loops: CDR1 SEHNR, CDR2 FQNEAQ (reference sequence). This CDR3 has 14 amino acids. This clone was counted between two and nine times. What it recognizes is unknown. Input material: CD8+ T cells sorted from blood. The chain links TRBV7-9 to TRBJ1-5; 9 bases are a match to TRBD1. This receptor was taken from an adult with rheumatoid arthritis. The CDR3 region is CASSGGQGNQPQHF. CDR3 nucleotides: TGTGCCAGCAGCGGAGGACAGGGGAATCAGCCCCAGCATTTT.